This T cell receptor (beta chain) appears in the sequencing data of a study of response to subunit inactivated influenza vaccine. Whole-study results and caveats: With each seasonal influenza vaccination, the authors suggested, few new T cells are recruited.

Each CDR3 protein gets one entry after TCRdb re-called the RT-PCR reads with MiXCR. Of about 500,000 distinct CDR3 sequences listed, approximately 15% were seen once; the top ten hold less than 4%. Germline CDR1 DFQATT, CDR2 SNEGSKA (reference sequence). V dropped 4 bases and J dropped 4 bases, with 16 bases sitting between them. This CDR3 has 14 amino acids. Comments on this clonotype: The antigen remains undetermined.

The chain is built from TRBV20-1 and TRBJ1-1; tentatively, D is TRBD1 (6 bases). The specimen was CD4+ T cells sorted from PBMCs, collected about 23 months after vaccination. The sequence was collected from a man aged 45 to 75 who received an inactivated influenza vaccine. CDR3 sequence (DNA): TGCAGTGCTACATCTTGGGGGGCCGGCACTGAAGCTTTCTTT. Its protein product is CSATSWGAGTEAFF.